Included here is one T cell receptor (beta chain) sequence, with context. Original data processing: For nucleated cells, counts were estimated from reference gene primer amplification. The repertoire was sequenced with immunoSEQ multiplex PCR; TCRdb's copy has only in-frame clones and lacks some. That table is the source of V, J and clone size, and D and trimming were worked out from the DNA. The data contain 80,000 to 100,000 clones, approximately 87% of them singletons. This record comes from a study of blood T cell repertoires in COVID-19. The CDR3 length is 15 residues. Germline CDR1 is PRHDT and CDR2 is FYEKMQ (reference sequence). Germline trimming cut 2 bases from V and 2 bases from J; bases unmatched to any gene: 4.

This receptor was taken from a human donor in a cohort sampled during active COVID-19. Sequenced material: peripheral blood. The chain is built from TRBV13 and TRBJ2-7, with 9 bases fitting TRBD2. CDR3 DNA sequence: TGTGCCAGCAGCTTATGGGCTAGCGGGACCTACGAGCAGTACTTC. Protein: CASSLWASGTYEQYF.